Listed below are T cell receptor beta chains from one sample, sequenced in a study of PD-1 blockade in classical Hodgkin lymphoma. Assay used: immunoSEQ multiplex PCR; TCRdb lists only in-frame clones, some missing. Here the sample spans around 30,000 clones, around three quarters being singletons. The material was peripheral blood mononuclear cells (PBMCs), obtained before the fourth cycle of nivolumab. Every receptor here comes from a human donor with classical Hodgkin lymphoma. Each CDR3 is given with its conserved first and last residue. A D gene is named only where the DNA matches it firmly. Rows give clone size only sometimes, using once, few, many, or a class for an expanded clone.

-	13	-	TRBV29-1	TRBJ2-4	TGCAGCGCCACAGGGTTAACCAAAAACATTCAGTACTTC	CSATGLTKNIQYF
TRBD2	14	-	TRBV6-4	TRBJ2-1	TGTGCCAGCTCTAAGGAGCGGGACTACAATGAGCAGTTCTTC	CASSKERDYNEQFF
-	17	once	TRBV12-1	TRBJ2-1	TGTGCCAGCAGCCCCGGGGCTAGACTAGCGCCTATCGATGAGCAGTTCTTC	CASSPGARLAPIDEQFF
-	13	-	TRBV15	TRBJ2-3	TGTGCCACCAGCAGACCGGGCCCAGATACGCAGTATTTT	CATSRPGPDTQYF
TRBD1	14	-	TRBV10-3	TRBJ1-1	TGTGCCATCAGAAGGGGGCAAGAGAACACTGAAGCTTTCTTT	CAIRRGQENTEAFF
TRBD2	16	-	TRBV7-9	TRBJ2-1	TGTGCCAGCAGCTTAATCCACGGACTAGCCCTTAATGAGCAGTTCTTC	CASSLIHGLALNEQFF
-	14	-	TRBV28	TRBJ1-3	TGTGCCAGCAAAACGCCGCATGCTGGAAACACCATATATTTT	CASKTPHAGNTIYF
-	12	-	TRBV28	TRBJ1-2	TGTGCCAGCAGTTTTAAAGGTTATGGCTACACCTTC	CASSFKGYGYTF
TRBD1	12	-	TRBV9	TRBJ1-3	TGTGCCAGCAGCTCCGGACAGGGTGCCATATATTTT	CASSSGQGAIYF
TRBD1	13	-	TRBV6-1	TRBJ2-7	TGTGCCAGCAGTCCACAGGGGTTTTACGAGCAGTACTTC	CASSPQGFYEQYF
TRBD1	13	few	TRBV18	TRBJ2-7	TGTGCCAGCTCACCTCGTCAGGGGGACGAGCAGTACTTC	CASSPRQGDEQYF
-	15	-	TRBV19	TRBJ1-1	TGTGCCAGTAGTACCCCCGATGGGGTACTGGGTGAAGCTTTCTTT	CASSTPDGVLGEAFF
-	15	-	TRBV5-1	TRBJ2-3	TGCGCCAGCAGCTTTGGACAGCCCGGCACAGATACGCAGTATTTT	CASSFGQPGTDTQYF
-	14	-	TRBV27	TRBJ2-5	TGTGCCAGCAGTTTCCAGGGATTAATTGAGACCCAGTACTTC	CASSFQGLIETQYF
-	16	-	TRBV11-2	TRBJ2-5	TGTGCCAGCAGCCCGAGGACGCGAGGGGCGGGGGAGACCCAGTACTTC	CASSPRTRGAGETQYF
TRBD2	16	-	TRBV4-1	TRBJ2-2	TGCGCCAGCAGCCCGCGACTAGCCTCGAACACCGGGGAGCTGTTTTTT	CASSPRLASNTGELFF
TRBD1	16	-	TRBV5-1	TRBJ2-7	TGCGCCAGCAGCTTGGATCCGACAGGGACCTCCTACGAGCAGTACTTC	CASSLDPTGTSYEQYF
-	10	-	TRBV29-1	TRBJ1-2	TGCAGCGTTGCTTCAGGTGGCTACACCTTC	CSVASGGYTF
-	15	-	TRBV28	TRBJ1-3	TGTGCCAGCACCTCGCCCCCCTTCTCTGGAAACACCATATATTTT	CASTSPPFSGNTIYF
TRBD1	16	few	TRBV7-9	TRBJ2-6	TGTGCCAGCGCTACAGGGGCCCGATCTGGGGCCAACGTCCTGACTTTC	CASATGARSGANVLTF
-	15	-	TRBV27	TRBJ2-7	TGTGCCAGCAGTACCGCTAGCCTCGGAGGGGGTGAGCAGTACTTC	CASSTASLGGGEQYF
-	13	-	TRBV19	TRBJ2-7	TGTGCGAGTAAGAGCAGATTGACCTACGAGCAGTACTTC	CASKSRLTYEQYF
-	15	-	TRBV6-6	TRBJ2-4	TGTGCCAGCCTGACACGGGATAGGGTCAAAAACATTCAGTACTTC	CASLTRDRVKNIQYF
TRBD2	17	-	TRBV5-1	TRBJ2-6	TGCGCCAGCAGCTTGGGGGGCGGGAGTTCCGGGGCCAACGTCCTGACTTTC	CASSLGGGSSGANVLTF
TRBD1	14	-	TRBV2	TRBJ2-7	TGTGCCAGCAGTGAATCGACAGGGTCCTACGAGCAGTACTTC	CASSESTGSYEQYF
TRBD1	17	-	TRBV5-1	TRBJ1-1	TGCGCCAGCAGCTTGGGTATGGGGACAGGGTCGAACACTGAAGCTTTCTTT	CASSLGMGTGSNTEAFF
TRBD2	14	-	TRBV28	TRBJ2-7	TGTGCCAGCAGTTTGTCAACTAGCGGCTACGAGCAGTACTTC	CASSLSTSGYEQYF
-	14	-	TRBV6-4	TRBJ2-3	TGTGCCAGCAGGGCAGTTCCTGGCGCAGATACGCAGTATTTT	CASRAVPGADTQYF
-	11	once	TRBV20-1	TRBJ2-4	TGCAGTGCTGTGGCCAAAAACATTCAGTACTTC	CSAVAKNIQYF
TRBD2	16	-	TRBV6-1	TRBJ2-2	TGTGCCAGCAGTGCATTAGCGGGAGGGAACACCGGGGAGCTGTTTTTT	CASSALAGGNTGELFF
TRBD2	15	-	TRBV11-2	TRBJ2-7	TGTGCCAGCAGCTTAAATGCCTTTCCTAGCGGCGAGCAGTACTTC	CASSLNAFPSGEQYF
-	13	-	TRBV6-1	TRBJ1-1	TGTGCCAGCAAGTACACCCCGGCCACTGAAGCTTTCTTT	CASKYTPATEAFF
TRBD1	17	-	TRBV4-1	TRBJ2-3	TGCGCCAGCAGCCATAATAGTCCCGGACAGGGCACAGATACGCAGTATTTT	CASSHNSPGQGTDTQYF
-	12	-	TRBV27	TRBJ2-7	TGTGCCAGCAGTTTCCGAGGTTCCGAGCAGTACTTC	CASSFRGSEQYF
-	12	medium-sized	TRBV14	TRBJ2-1	TGTGCCAGCAGCCAAGGGGGCAATGAGCAGTTCTTC	CASSQGGNEQFF
TRBD2	16	-	TRBV19	TRBJ2-2	TGTGCCACCAACCCTTACGGGAGGGCCGGGACCGGGGAGCTGTTTTTT	CATNPYGRAGTGELFF
-	13	-	TRBV13	TRBJ1-2	TGTGCCAGCACACCGGGGGATTTCTATGGCTACACCTTC	CASTPGDFYGYTF
-	17	-	TRBV23-1	TRBJ2-4	TGCGCCAGCAGTCAATCGTCGAGTGTACTAGCCAAAAACATTCAGTACTTC	CASSQSSSVLAKNIQYF
-	13	-	TRBV6-1	TRBJ1-2	TGTGCCAGCACCGCTCTGACACCTGGTGGCTACACCTTC	CASTALTPGGYTF
TRBD1	17	-	TRBV10-3	TRBJ1-2	TGTGCCATCAGTGAGTATGGGACAGGGACAACTAACTATGGCTACACCTTC	CAISEYGTGTTNYGYTF
-	16	-	TRBV7-9	TRBJ2-2	TGTGCCAGCAGCTACATAGCCGGGTTGGGCACCGGGGAGCTGTTTTTT	CASSYIAGLGTGELFF
-	12	-	TRBV6-5	TRBJ1-1	TGTGCCAGCGAGAGGGGTGGCACTGAAGCTTTCTTT	CASERGGTEAFF
TRBD1	16	-	TRBV28	TRBJ1-3	TGTGCCAGCTGTTGGACAGGATCTAACTCCGGAAACACCATATATTTT	CASCWTGSNSGNTIYF
-	15	-	TRBV5-1	TRBJ2-5	TGCGCCAGCAGCCGCCAACAGGGTTGGGGAGAGACCCAGTACTTC	CASSRQQGWGETQYF
-	16	-	TRBV7-2	TRBJ2-7	TGTGCCAGCAGCCCCCGGGGTGCGAGCCCATACTACGAGCAGTACTTC	CASSPRGASPYYEQYF
-	14	-	TRBV27	TRBJ2-5	TGTGCCAGCAGTCGAACTAGGTACCAAGAGACCCAGTACTTC	CASSRTRYQETQYF
TRBD2	17	once	TRBV30	TRBJ2-7	TGTGCCTGGAGTAAACGAGGCCCGGGACTAGCGGGTTACGAGCAGTACTTC	CAWSKRGPGLAGYEQYF
TRBD1	15	-	TRBV19	TRBJ1-2	TGTGCCAGTAGTATCGGCCACGGACAGGGTTATGGCTACACCTTC	CASSIGHGQGYGYTF
TRBD1	13	-	TRBV11-2	TRBJ2-2	TGTGCCAGCAGTTACGACAGGGTCGGGGAGCTGTTTTTT	CASSYDRVGELFF